The sequence of this T cell receptor beta chain was determined in a study of T cells in Graves' hyperthyroidism and ophthalmopathy. The wider study: Staff took peripheral blood when the initial diagnosis was made, before any treatment began.

This clonotype was recorded at least ten times. The antigen is not known. Study-wide results and caveats: The majority of expanded thyroid clonotypes above 0.001 also appeared in blood.

Researchers barred patients who had uncontrolled infection, other autoimmune disease, pregnancy or lactation. V trimming: 5 bases; J trimming: 5 bases; junction bases outside the gene matches: 7. Germline values: CDR1 MDHEN, CDR2 SYDVKM. This CDR3 contains 16 residues. TCR beta CDR3 sequences were amplified from RNA transcripts. First-round RT-PCR of the TCR CDR3 relied on the HTBI primer set. TCRdb recomputed calls from the multiplex PCR reads with MiXCR, one row per CDR3 protein. The profile shows roughly 560,000 distinct CDR3 sequences, about 15% of them singletons. V gene TRBV28 combines with J gene TRBJ2-2; TRBD2 aligns across 11 bases. The sequence came from a woman in her forties with Graves' ophthalmopathy. The sequenced material came from blood. The CDR3: CASSRGLAGGTGELFF. The CDR3, as DNA: TGTGCCAGCAGTAGGGGGCTAGCGGGAGGAACCGGGGAGCTGTTTTTT.